This T cell receptor (beta chain) was sequenced for a study of blood T cells in healthy people across ages. The CDR3 loop spans 14 amino acids. V lost 5 bases to trimming and J lost 5 bases; unmatched junction nucleotides: 5. Germline assignment: CDR1 SGHTA and CDR2 FQGTGA. With a J-beta primer mix and a sample-barcoded 5' primer, a second PCR ran 7 to 11 cycles. TCRdb re-called the 5' RACE reads through MiXCR, storing one row per CDR3 protein. The sample has more than 500,000 distinct CDR3 sequences, about 25% seen once; the top ten hold roughly 3.5%. These sequences were also reported in another study, on T cells of mothers and their children.

This rearrangement joins TRBV7-3 to TRBJ2-1, with 8 bases lining up with TRBD1. This receptor was identified in a boy aged 2-9 years in good health. Sequenced: blood. CDR3 in DNA: TGTGCCAGCAGCGCCCCGGACAGGGACAATGAGCAGTTCTTC. Its translation: CASSAPDRDNEQFF. Filled out from reference TRBV7-3 and TRBJ2-1, the complete variable domain reads GAGVSQTPSNKVTEKGKYVELRCDPISGHTALYWYRQSLGQGPEFLIYFQGTGAADDSGLPNDRFFAVRPEGSVSTLKIQRTERGDSAVYLCASSAPDRDNEQFFGPGTRLTVL.